A selection of T cell receptor beta chains follows, all from one sample in a study of shared clonotypes between healthy human individuals. The repertoire was sequenced with immunoSEQ multiplex PCR; TCRdb's copy has only in-frame clones and lacks some. The data show more than 2 million clones, with under 97% seen just once and 0.13% held by the top ten. The sample taken for sequencing was naive CD4+ T cells sorted from blood. These receptors all stem from a man aged 18 to 29 in good health. Each CDR3 is given with its conserved first and last residue. A D gene is named only where the DNA matches it firmly. A clone size is listed for some rows: how often the clone was seen (once, few, many), or a class if it is expanded.

clone size,V gene,J gene,D gene,CDR3 protein,CDR3 DNA
-,TRBV5-1,TRBJ2-4,-,CASSADGSIQYF,TGCGCCAGCTCAGCGGACGGGAGCATTCAGTACTTC
-,TRBV6-6,TRBJ1-2,TRBD1,CASSYQGQGNGYTF,TGTGCCAGCAGTTACCAGGGACAGGGAAATGGCTACACCTTC
-,TRBV7-2,TRBJ2-1,TRBD2,CASSSKAGAGYNEQFF,TGTGCCAGCAGCTCGAAAGCGGGAGCAGGGTACAATGAGCAGTTCTTC
-,TRBV10-3,TRBJ1-2,-,CAISELADYGYTF,TGTGCCATCAGTGAGTTGGCAGATTATGGCTACACCTTC
-,TRBV6-1,TRBJ1-2,TRBD1,CASNGDRIPYYGYTF,TGTGCCAGCAATGGGGACAGGATTCCTTACTATGGCTACACCTTC
once,TRBV7-2,TRBJ1-2,-,CASSLVGLDYGYTF,TGTGCCAGCAGCTTAGTAGGGCTCGACTATGGCTACACCTTC
-,TRBV28,TRBJ2-3,TRBD2,CASNVGGLVGSTDTQYF,TGTGCCAGCAACGTGGGGGGACTAGTCGGAAGCACAGATACGCAGTATTTT
-,TRBV2,TRBJ1-5,-,CASSPGGGYNQPQHF,TGTGCCAGCAGTCCGGGGGGAGGGTACAATCAGCCCCAGCATTTT
once,TRBV19,TRBJ1-1,TRBD1,CASSKTGEVGKGGEAFF,TGTGCCAGTAGTAAAACAGGGGAAGTGGGGAAAGGTGGTGAAGCTTTCTTT
-,TRBV30,TRBJ1-4,-,CAWSDRSFNEKLFF,TGTGCCTGGTCTGATCGCAGTTTTAATGAAAAACTGTTTTTT
-,TRBV30,TRBJ2-5,-,CAWTPRPRETQYF,TGTGCCTGGACCCCACGGCCTCGGGAGACCCAGTACTTC
once,TRBV7-9,TRBJ1-1,-,CASSLPVGTEAFF,TGTGCCAGCAGCTTACCTGTAGGCACTGAAGCTTTCTTT
once,TRBV7-2,TRBJ1-4,TRBD1,CASSLRQGEKLFF,TGTGCCAGCAGCCTCCGACAGGGAGAAAAACTGTTTTTT
-,TRBV6-5,TRBJ1-2,TRBD1,CASRTGGGGYTF,TGTGCCAGCAGGACAGGGGGGGGAGGCTACACCTTC
-,TRBV7-2,TRBJ1-5,-,CASSLAMTPGNQPQHF,TGTGCCAGCAGCTTAGCGATGACACCCGGTAATCAGCCCCAGCATTTT
-,TRBV29-1,TRBJ2-1,TRBD1,CSVRDRGANNEQFF,TGCAGCGTCAGAGACAGGGGGGCGAACAATGAGCAGTTCTTC
-,TRBV19,TRBJ1-1,-,CASTGQLNTEAFF,TGTGCCAGTACCGGACAATTGAACACTGAAGCTTTCTTT
-,TRBV7-9,TRBJ2-7,-,CASSLGKDYEQYF,TGTGCCAGCAGCTTAGGGAAAGACTACGAGCAGTACTTC
-,TRBV6-5,TRBJ2-7,TRBD1,CASTFPGAGGREQYF,TGTGCCAGCACCTTTCCAGGGGCAGGGGGCCGCGAGCAGTACTTC
-,TRBV10-3,TRBJ1-2,-,CAISSDGRDYGYTF,TGTGCCATCTCTTCGGACGGGAGGGACTATGGCTACACCTTC
-,TRBV27,TRBJ2-7,-,CASRRGGPTYEQYF,TGTGCCAGCCGTCGTGGGGGGCCCACCTACGAGCAGTACTTC
-,TRBV9,TRBJ2-1,TRBD2,CASSAAGTSVNEQFF,TGTGCCAGCAGCGCCGCCGGGACTAGCGTGAATGAGCAGTTCTTC
-,TRBV7-2,TRBJ2-2,TRBD2,CASSPWTSLNTGELFF,TGTGCCAGCAGCCCCTGGACTAGCCTGAACACCGGGGAGCTGTTTTTT
few,TRBV18,TRBJ1-6,-,CASSPVGESPLHF,TGTGCCAGCTCACCCGTCGGGGAATCACCCCTCCACTTT
-,TRBV7-2,TRBJ2-3,TRBD2,CASSLVGGGGTDTQYF,TGTGCCAGCAGCTTAGTCGGCGGGGGGGGCACAGATACGCAGTATTTT